The rows below give T cell receptor beta chains drawn from one sample of a study of blood T cell repertoires in COVID-19. Clones were read by immunoSEQ multiplex PCR, and TCRdb kept only the in-frame ones, dropping some. The data contain about 350,000 clones, roughly 86% of them seen just once; the ten biggest clones take up 1%. Sequencing used PBMCs or T cells enriched from blood (not recorded which). These receptor sequences come from a woman aged 25-40 years who had been exposed to COVID-19. CDR3s include the opening cysteine and the closing phenylalanine or tryptophan.

v_call cdr3_length cdr3_aa
TRBV24-1 17 CATSDPGDSNGGTEAFF
TRBV11-3 15 CASSLAQGLYYEQYF
TRBV28 15 CASSSASSPSYEQYF
TRBV29-1 14 CSVASDRRAGELFF
TRBV7-9 14 CASSLGTGEETQYF
TRBV9 15 CASSVVGGGNTEAFF
TRBV27 20 CASSLGLAGGPSIRTGELFF
TRBV6-1 15 CASSDRPHSGGGQFF
TRBV6-5 15 CASSLQPTNTGELFF
TRBV7-8 15 CASSRGQGDFYEQYF
TRBV5-1 15 CASSLVANQGEKLFF
TRBV9 12 CASSAPGLQQYF
TRBV28 14 CASSPLVRNTEAFF
TRBV11-1 14 CASSLGTAINEQFF
TRBV18 13 CASSPRTNQPQHF
TRBV7-3 15 CASSLNGGGNTEAFF
TRBV5-8 16 CASSSWQGAQGNTIYF
TRBV4-1 16 CASSHIAGEGTGELFF
TRBV10-3 11 CAIRDRAEQFF
TRBV9 15 CASSPYEAGSYEQYF
TRBV28 14 CASVQDRGYQPQHF
TRBV28 13 CASSLVQGYGYTF
TRBV9 16 CASSPKGSGRIYEQFF
TRBV12-3/TRBV12-4 13 CASRTTGSYEQYF
TRBV19 18 CASSIVVPSGSYSYEQYF
TRBV12-3/TRBV12-4 11 CASGRGSDQHF
TRBV10-2 13 CATSGEGVYGYTF
TRBV6-5 14 CASSSGQGHTEAFF
TRBV27 14 CASRLGPQGEKLFF
TRBV27 12 CASSPGGSGYTF
TRBV27 14 CASSLRLAGDEQYF
TRBV6-2/TRBV6-3 15 CASSQTGTGRQTQYF
TRBV2 14 CASSGGQEGDEQYF
TRBV18 16 CASSPGGIQGGREQYF
TRBV28 10 CASSFRGYTF
TRBV6-5 13 CATGRDPNQPQHF
TRBV28 15 CASSPGQGAYNEQFF
TRBV5-1 14 CASSWSGRGEKLFF
TRBV19 16 CASSTPSGISYNEQFF
TRBV15 14 CATSRDLAGQPQHF
TRBV2 14 CASTPGQGAEEQYF